This paragraph reports one TCR beta chain. This clone showed up just a few times. This receptor's antigen is unknown. Base quality data are lacking; no much larger clone is found one base away. Counted from cysteine to phenylalanine, this CDR3 has 13 amino acids. Of the read, only the CDR3 DNA is kept; its 39 bases are in frame from base 1. Between the V and J ends, shortened by 3 bases and 5 bases respectively, the junction contains 7 bases. For CDR1 and CDR2, the germline V gene (reference sequence) lists LNHDA and SQIVND. This sample is drawn from a study of cytomegalovirus exposure and HLA in healthy donors (dated by TCRdb to about 2017). Regarding the complete study: An earlier analysis of under 600 of the donors reported more than 250 Gb of sequence data and 100 million to 140 million unique TCR beta sequences from some 180 million T cells. About 330 gigabases of sequencing data and about 92 million unique TCR sequences made up an early release that covered under 750 HLA-typed donors. The genetic ancestry cluster associated with self-reported Caucasian donors included about 81% of the 300 to 400 genotyped donors. The study aimed to test whether signatures of past pathogen exposure could be identified by cataloging public T cell receptors. The T cell repertoires of 700 or so subjects were profiled by immunosequencing and related to cytomegalovirus serostatus. In addition to the first cohort of approximately 650 subjects, a separate validation cohort of approximately 130 different subjects was used. To predict cytomegalovirus infection status, the study combined high-throughput TCR immunosequencing, statistical association of individual TCRs with disease status, and machine learning. In a later analysis, previously published TCR beta repertoires from several hundred donors were re-analyzed and high-resolution HLA genotyping was added so that TCR occurrence patterns could be studied. In the later analysis, no new phenotypic data were used to find candidate immune exposures; instead, reliance was placed on TCR beta sequences and their occurrence across donors. To decide whether each TCR beta V gene segment behaved as functional or pseudogenic, an earlier analysis of some 580 of the donors relied on high-throughput TCR beta sequencing. Donor age, sex, ethnicity and CMV serostatus were collected together with the repertoire data. Genome-wide SNP genotypes for about 65% of the 666 donors were used in a later genetic analysis, which treated that subset as a discovery cohort. All discovery cohort repertoires had been generated on a single sequencing platform. HLA typing included class I and class II loci at four-digit resolution. The number of donors typed differed by locus, with 629-630 for A, B, C, DRB1 and DQB1, more than 500 for DQA1, over 600 for DPA1, and around 450 for DPB1. Five DR-DQ haplotypes were treated as single units for association and clustering because of strong linkage in the cohort. Across 300 to 400 genotyped donors of the cohort, an average of roughly 250,000 unique TCR beta nucleotide sequences per donor were sequenced, and roughly 17% of those sequences were non-productive. What the study reported, not specific to this receptor: A later genetic analysis associated a missense DCLRE1C variant with V-gene and J-gene trimming of TCR beta chains, and an independent cohort replicated the association. The authors suggested that the approach could potentially be extended to other disease states and immunological phenotypes. Correlated functional status among segregating V segments might be attributable to linkage disequilibrium, but an unknown experimental factor could not be ruled out. Assigning TCR associations to individual alleles was difficult when HLA alleles, especially DR and DQ, strongly co-occurred. In a later analysis, HLA-associated TCR beta chains showed more clonal expansion and lower generation probabilities than non-associated chains that were equally common. Because counts were too low, some 16 rarely observed V segments, including chromosome 9 orphons, were excluded from the earlier analysis of fewer than 650 of the donors. A later analysis reported that several top co-occurrence clusters appeared linked to parvovirus B19, influenza, CMV and Epstein-Barr virus. A later analysis found that TCR association rates varied across HLA loci, with DRB1 alleles showing the most associated TCRs and HLA-C alleles the fewest. Because HLA typing was unavailable for some donors at each locus, only the typed subset was used in association tests. A group of highly shared sequence variants was considered likely to be a technical artifact of the sequencing pipeline. Broadly in line with IMGT annotations, most TCR beta V segments showed up in productive rearrangements about 87% or about 30% of the time in an earlier analysis of around 550 of the donors. Cytomegalovirus status was reported to be diagnosed by the classifier with high specificity and sensitivity in both the original and validation cohorts. A further reported finding was that TCR beta sequences accurately predicted the HLA-A and HLA-B alleles for most subjects in the first cohort. In a later analysis, some 17,000 TCR beta sequences were associated with specific HLA alleles at a false discovery rate of 0.05. Some IMGT-functional V segments, including TRBV6-2 and TRBV6-3, could not be told apart with the 87-base-pair reads, so those segments were excluded. In a later genetic analysis, fewer N-insertions in productive TCRs were reported among donors in an Asian-associated ancestry cluster than the approximately 630-donor mean. The study listed 150 to 200 TCR beta chains as associated with cytomegalovirus. The cohort was sequenced for TCR beta chains only, and without alpha or paired-chain data the features that could be detected were limited. Presence/absence analyses assumed roughly uniform sequencing depth across donors, an assumption that may not hold. CMV serostatus was the only immune exposure information available for the cohort. While some public TCRs were present in many individuals, most TCR sequences turned up only very rarely across donors. A few of the identified cytomegalovirus-associated TCR beta chains were confirmed in vitro to be specific for cytomegalovirus antigens. According to a later analysis, most CMV-associated TCR beta chains appeared to be HLA-restricted, and the HLA associations seemed to be driven largely by CMV exposure.

The protocol used for the library was the immunoSEQ multiplex PCR assay. For the multiplex PCR, a mixture combining 60 forward primers for TCR Vbeta segments and 13 reverse primers for TCR Jbeta segments was used. The CDR3 region of rearranged TCR beta genes was amplified from genomic DNA by a multiplex PCR assay. The amplified TCR beta libraries were sequenced on the Illumina HiSeq System as 87-base-pair reads. The source study handled its data this way. Across the roughly 600 repertoires, a later analysis counted roughly 77 million unique TCR beta chains, around 11 million of which were shared by at least two donors. A nearest-neighbor algorithm error-corrected the raw reads and collapsed the reads into unique sequences, merging closely related sequences to remove PCR and sequencing errors. Alignment of CDR3 sequences to IMGT reference sequences was used to assign V, D and J gene segments. For a sequence to be retained, a match of at least six nucleotides to both a V gene segment and a J gene segment was required. A rearrangement counted as productive if the CDR3 had no stop codons and remained in frame with V and J, and every other rearrangement counted as non-productive. CDR3 was defined by IMGT convention, running from the second conserved V-encoded cysteine to the conserved J-encoded phenylalanine. The earlier analysis of 550 to 650 of the donors excluded any sequence lacking an unambiguous match to a single V gene segment. In an earlier analysis of approximately 590 of the donors, V segments were called functional above 56.7% productive rearrangements and were called segregating when the between-donor standard deviation exceeded 5%. To diagnose cytomegalovirus status from the catalog of TCR beta chain sequences, a statistical classification framework was built. In a later analysis, TCR nucleotide sequences were compared against IMGT/GENE-DB human TR gene sequences so that V and J genes could be assigned. In a later analysis, CDR3 sequences and most-parsimonious VDJ recombination scenarios were assigned using the TCRdist pipeline. In a later analysis, each TCR beta chain was defined by its CDR3 amino acid sequence together with its V-gene family, and reads without a unique V-gene family were excluded. To address suspected cross-contamination and a sequencing artifact, a later analysis removed approximately 600 highly shared, low-generation-probability nucleotide sequences. In a later analysis, a clonal expansion index was calculated for each public chain from normalized within-repertoire ranks of inferred template counts. A later analysis computed generation probabilities with a VDJ recombination model fitted to out-of-frame rearrangements, and checked the results against IGoR. A later analysis scored TCR-TCR, TCR-HLA and TCR-CMV co-occurrence with hypergeometric tests, applying a repertoire-size bias correction to TCR pairs. To estimate false discovery rates, a later analysis permuted the HLA or CMV assignments 20 times. In a later analysis, co-occurring TCRs were grouped with DBSCAN, and TCRdist sequence similarity was added when clustering was performed within HLA-allele-positive subsets. Repertoires with fewer than 30,000 or more than 120,000 public chains, plus five repertoires with anomalous nucleotide sharing, were excluded from co-occurrence clustering. TCRdb obtained this table from immuneACCESS and retained in-frame rearrangements with V and J assigned. These tables miss some clones; where compared with another copy, unresolved V genes account for less than half of the shortfall, and the remainder is unexplained. V and J calls and clone size are as listed in that table; D and trimming were resolved from the DNA. The sample table holds approximately 140,000 clones, of which around three quarters were seen once. The ten largest clones add up to 6.5% to 8.5% of the sample.

The cohort consisted of 650 to 850 healthy bone marrow donors. At the time of sampling, all cohort members were nominally healthy, though unrecorded immune exposures were likely present. The donor was CMV seropositive and belonged to the group of 250 to 350 seropositive cohort members. Every donor gave a peripheral blood sample, and the peripheral blood mononuclear cells from that sample were used for TCR beta sequencing. The Qiagen DNeasy Blood Extraction Kit was used to extract genomic DNA from the blood cell samples. Recombination joined TRBV19 with TRBJ2-2; the D gene remains uncertain. Sequencing was performed on PBMCs. This clonotype was sampled from a woman aged 40-49 years in good health and CMV-seropositive. Here is the DNA: TGTGCCAGTAGTATCCCCGTTACCGGGGAGCTGTTTTTT. Translated, this is CASSIPVTGELFF.